This T cell receptor (beta chain) was obtained from a study of cytomegalovirus exposure and HLA in healthy donors. The study, taken as a whole, reports: The tendency of first-cohort TCR clusters to co-occur in the 120 validation repertoires was the finding of a later analysis.

This clone was found a few times. Its cognate antigen is unknown. Sequencing was performed with immunoSEQ multiplex PCR; in TCRdb, only in-frame clones are kept and a portion is missing. Here the sample spans 330,000 or so clones, approximately 90% being singletons. The CDR3 has 17 residues. V gave up 5 bases and J gave up 5 bases; unmatched junction bases: 11. CDR1 and CDR2 (germline): SGHTA, FQGTGA. The chain combines TRBV7-3 with TRBJ2-1, with 11 bases lining up with TRBD2. The sample taken for sequencing was PBMCs. This clonotype was sampled from a woman aged 18 to 35 in good health and CMV-seronegative. The CDR3 loop reads CASSDGRTSGPDNEQFF. CDR3 nucleotides: TGTGCCAGCAGCGACGGGAGGACTAGCGGGCCGGACAATGAGCAGTTCTTC.